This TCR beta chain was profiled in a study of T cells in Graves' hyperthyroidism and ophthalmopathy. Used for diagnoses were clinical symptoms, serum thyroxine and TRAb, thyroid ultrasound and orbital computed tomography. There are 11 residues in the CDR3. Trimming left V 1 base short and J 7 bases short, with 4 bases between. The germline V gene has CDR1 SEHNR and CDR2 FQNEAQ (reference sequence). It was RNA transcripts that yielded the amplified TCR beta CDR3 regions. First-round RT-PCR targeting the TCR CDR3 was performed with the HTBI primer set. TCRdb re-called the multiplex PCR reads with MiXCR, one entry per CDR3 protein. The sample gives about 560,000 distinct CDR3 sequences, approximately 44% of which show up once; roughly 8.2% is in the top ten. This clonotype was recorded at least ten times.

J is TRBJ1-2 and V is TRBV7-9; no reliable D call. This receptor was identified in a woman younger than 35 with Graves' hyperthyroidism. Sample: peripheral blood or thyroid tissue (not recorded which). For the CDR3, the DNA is TGTGCCAGCAGCTTAGAGGTTGGCTACACCTTC. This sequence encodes CASSLEVGYTF.